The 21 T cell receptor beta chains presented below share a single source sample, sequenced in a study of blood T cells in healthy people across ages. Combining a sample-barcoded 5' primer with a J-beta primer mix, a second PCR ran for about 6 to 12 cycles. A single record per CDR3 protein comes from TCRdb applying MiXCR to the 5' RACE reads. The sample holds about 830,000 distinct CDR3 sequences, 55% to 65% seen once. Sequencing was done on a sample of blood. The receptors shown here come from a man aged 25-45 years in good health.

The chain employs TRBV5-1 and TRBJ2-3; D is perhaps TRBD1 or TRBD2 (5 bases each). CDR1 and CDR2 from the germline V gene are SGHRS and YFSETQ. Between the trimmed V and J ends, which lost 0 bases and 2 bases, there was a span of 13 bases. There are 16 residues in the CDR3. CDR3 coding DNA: TGCGCCAGCAGCTTGGACGGGGCGAGGTACACAGATACGCAGTATTTT. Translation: CASSLDGARYTDTQYF.

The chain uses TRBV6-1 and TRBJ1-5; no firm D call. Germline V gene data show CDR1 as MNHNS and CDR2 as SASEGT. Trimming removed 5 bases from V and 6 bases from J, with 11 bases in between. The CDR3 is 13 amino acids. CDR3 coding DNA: TGTGCCAGCAGTACGGGATTCGGTCAGCCCCAGCATTTT. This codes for CASSTGFGQPQHF.

The CDR3 sequence: CASSGGYAETQYF. The CDR3, as DNA: TGTGCCAGCAGCGGAGGGTACGCGGAGACCCAGTACTTC. The V call is TRBV7-2, the J call TRBJ2-5, with D tentatively TRBD2 (6 bases). V was clipped by 5 bases and J by 5 bases, with 12 bases between them. CDR1 is SGHTA and CDR2 is FQGNSA in the germline V gene. The CDR3 is 13 residues long.

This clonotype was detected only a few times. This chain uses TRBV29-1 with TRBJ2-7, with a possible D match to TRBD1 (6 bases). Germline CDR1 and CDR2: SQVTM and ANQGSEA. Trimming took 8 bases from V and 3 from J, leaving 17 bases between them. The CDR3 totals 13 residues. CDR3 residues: CSITLRGGYEQYF. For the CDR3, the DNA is TGCAGCATCACCTTAAGAGGGGGCTACGAGCAGTACTTC.

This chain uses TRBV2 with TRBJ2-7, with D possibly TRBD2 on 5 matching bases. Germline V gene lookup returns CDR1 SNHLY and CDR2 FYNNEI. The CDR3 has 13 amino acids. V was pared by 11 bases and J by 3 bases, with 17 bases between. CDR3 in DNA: TGTGCCGCTAGGTCAGCGGCCAGCTACGAGCAGTACTTC. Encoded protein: CAARSAASYEQYF. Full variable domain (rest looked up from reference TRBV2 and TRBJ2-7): EPEVTQTPSHQVTQMGQEVILRCVPISNHLYFYWYRQILGQKVEFLVSFYNNEISEKSEIFDDQFSVERPDGSNFTLKIRSTKLEDSAMYFCAARSAASYEQYFGPGTRLTVT.

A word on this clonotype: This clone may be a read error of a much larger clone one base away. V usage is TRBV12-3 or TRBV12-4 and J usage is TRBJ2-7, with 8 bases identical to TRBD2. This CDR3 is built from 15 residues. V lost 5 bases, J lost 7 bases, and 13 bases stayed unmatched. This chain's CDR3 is CASSLPGGGLDEQYF. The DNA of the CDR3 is TGTGCCAGCAGTCTTCCGGGGGGGGGCCTGGATGAGCAGTACTTC.

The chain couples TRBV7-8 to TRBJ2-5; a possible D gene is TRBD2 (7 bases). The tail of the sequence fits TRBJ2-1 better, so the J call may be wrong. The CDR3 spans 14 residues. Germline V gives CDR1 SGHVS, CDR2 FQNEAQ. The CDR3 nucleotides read TGTGCCAGCAGCTTAGGCGGGGGCGAAGAGACCCAGTTCTTC. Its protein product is CASSLGGGEETQFF.

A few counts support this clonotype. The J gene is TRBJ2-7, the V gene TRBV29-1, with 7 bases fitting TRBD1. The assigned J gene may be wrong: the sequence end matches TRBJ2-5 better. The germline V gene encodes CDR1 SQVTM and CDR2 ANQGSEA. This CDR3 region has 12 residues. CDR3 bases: TGCAGCGTTGGGGGCAGGGGGGAGACCCAGTACTTC. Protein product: CSVGGRGETQYF.

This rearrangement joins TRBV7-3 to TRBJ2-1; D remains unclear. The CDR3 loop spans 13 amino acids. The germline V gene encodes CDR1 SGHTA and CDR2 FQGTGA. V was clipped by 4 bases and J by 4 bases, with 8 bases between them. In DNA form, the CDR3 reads TGTGCCAGCAGCTCAACCGTTTACAATGAGCAGTTCTTC. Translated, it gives CASSSTVYNEQFF. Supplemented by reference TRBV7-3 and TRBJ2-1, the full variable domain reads GAGVSQTPSNKVTEKGKYVELRCDPISGHTALYWYRQSLGQGPEFLIYFQGTGAADDSGLPNDRFFAVRPEGSVSTLKIQRTERGDSAVYLCASSSTVYNEQFFGPGTRLTVL.

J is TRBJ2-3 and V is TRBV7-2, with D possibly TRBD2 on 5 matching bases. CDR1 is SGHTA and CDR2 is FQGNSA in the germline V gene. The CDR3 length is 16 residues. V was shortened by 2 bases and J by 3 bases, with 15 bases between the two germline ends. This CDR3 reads CASSLFSTSRTDTQYF. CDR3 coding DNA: TGTGCCAGCAGCTTATTTTCTACTAGTAGAACAGATACGCAGTATTTT. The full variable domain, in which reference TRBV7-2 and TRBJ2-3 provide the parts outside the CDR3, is GAGVSQSPSNKVTEKGKDVELRCDPISGHTALYWYRQSLGQGLEFLIYFQGNSAPDKSGLPSDRFSAERTGGSVSTLTIQRTQQEDSAVYLCASSLFSTSRTDTQYFGPGTRLTVL.

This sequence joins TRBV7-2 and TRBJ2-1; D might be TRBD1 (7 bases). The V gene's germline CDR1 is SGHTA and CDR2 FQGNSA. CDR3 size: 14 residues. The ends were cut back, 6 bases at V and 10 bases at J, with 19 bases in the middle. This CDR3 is CASRSGGLGGEQFF. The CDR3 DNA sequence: TGTGCCAGCAGATCCGGAGGGCTAGGGGGCGAGCAGTTCTTC.

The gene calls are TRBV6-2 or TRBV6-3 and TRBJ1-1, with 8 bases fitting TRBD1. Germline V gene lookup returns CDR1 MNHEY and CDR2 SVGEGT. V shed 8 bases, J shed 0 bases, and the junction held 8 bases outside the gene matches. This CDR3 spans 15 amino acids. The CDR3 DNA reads TGTGCCAGCGGACCGGACAGGGAAATGAACACTGAAGCTTTCTTT. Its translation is CASGPDREMNTEAFF.

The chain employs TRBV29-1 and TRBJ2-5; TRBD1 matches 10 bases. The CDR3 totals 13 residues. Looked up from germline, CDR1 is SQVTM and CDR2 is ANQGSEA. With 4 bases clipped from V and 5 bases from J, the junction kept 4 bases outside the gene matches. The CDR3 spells CSVGTGGHETQYF. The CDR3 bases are TGCAGCGTTGGGACAGGGGGACACGAGACCCAGTACTTC.

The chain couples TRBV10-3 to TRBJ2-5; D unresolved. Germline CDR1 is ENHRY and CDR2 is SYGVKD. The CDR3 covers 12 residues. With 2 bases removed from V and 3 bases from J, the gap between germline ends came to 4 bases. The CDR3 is CAISEVEETQYF. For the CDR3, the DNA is TGTGCCATCAGTGAGGTGGAAGAGACCCAGTACTTC.

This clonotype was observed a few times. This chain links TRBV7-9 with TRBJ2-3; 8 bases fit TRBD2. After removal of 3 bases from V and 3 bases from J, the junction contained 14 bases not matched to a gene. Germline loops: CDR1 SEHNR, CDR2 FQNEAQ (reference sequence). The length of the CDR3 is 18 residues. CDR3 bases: TGTGCCAGCAGCTTCCGGAGCGGGGGCCCGAGTGGGACAGATACGCAGTATTTT. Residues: CASSFRSGGPSGTDTQYF.

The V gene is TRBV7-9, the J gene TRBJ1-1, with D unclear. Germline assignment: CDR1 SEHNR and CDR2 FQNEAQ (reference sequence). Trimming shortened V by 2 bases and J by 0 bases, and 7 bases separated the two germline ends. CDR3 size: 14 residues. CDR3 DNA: TGTGCCAGCAGCTTAAGGAACATGAACACTGAAGCTTTCTTT. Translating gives CASSLRNMNTEAFF.

CDR3 sequence: CASSFDTLSETQYF. The CDR3 nucleotides are TGTGCCAGCAGCTTTGATACCTTGTCAGAGACCCAGTACTTC. The chain recombines TRBV7-7 with TRBJ2-5; unclear D gene. The germline gives CDR1 SSHAT, CDR2 FNYEAQ (reference sequence). The CDR3 consists of 14 residues. Trimming left V 3 bases short and J 4 bases short, with 12 bases between.

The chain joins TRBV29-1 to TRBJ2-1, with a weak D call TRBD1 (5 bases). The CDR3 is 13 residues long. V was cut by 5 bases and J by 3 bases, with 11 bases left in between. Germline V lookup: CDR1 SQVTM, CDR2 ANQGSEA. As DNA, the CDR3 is TGCAGCGTTAGACAGTCCGGCTACAATGAGCAGTTCTTC. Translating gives CSVRQSGYNEQFF.

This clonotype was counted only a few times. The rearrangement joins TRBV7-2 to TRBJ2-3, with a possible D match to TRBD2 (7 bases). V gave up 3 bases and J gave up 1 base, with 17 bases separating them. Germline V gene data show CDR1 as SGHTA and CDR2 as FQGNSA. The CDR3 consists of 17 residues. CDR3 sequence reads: CASSLRLRGGGTDTQYF. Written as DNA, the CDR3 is TGTGCCAGCAGCTTGAGGCTTCGAGGGGGGGGCACAGATACGCAGTATTTT.

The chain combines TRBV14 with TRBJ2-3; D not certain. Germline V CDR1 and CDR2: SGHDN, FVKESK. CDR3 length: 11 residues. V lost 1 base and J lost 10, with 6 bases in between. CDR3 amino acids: CASSQVRAQYF. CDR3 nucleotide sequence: TGTGCCAGCAGCCAAGTGAGAGCGCAGTATTTT.

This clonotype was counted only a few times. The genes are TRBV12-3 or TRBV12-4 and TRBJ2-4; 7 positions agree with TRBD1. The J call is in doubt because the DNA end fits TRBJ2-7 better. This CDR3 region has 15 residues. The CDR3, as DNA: TGTGCCAGCAGTTCGACACAGGGGCGGGTCTACGAGCAGTACTTC. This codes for CASSSTQGRVYEQYF.